This T cell receptor beta chain stems from a study of CD4 T cells in relation to SARS-CoV-2 and coronaviruses. Here immunoSEQ multiplex PCR was the method, and the copy in TCRdb shows in-frame clones only, minus some. The profile shows tens of thousands of clones, 92% of them singletons. Germline loops: CDR1 SGHDN, CDR2 FVKESK. V lost 6 bases, J lost 0 bases, and 8 bases stayed unmatched. This CDR3 has 15 amino acids. This sequence was found in an adult with COVID-19. This rearrangement joins TRBV14 to TRBJ2-7; 7 nucleotides align to TRBD1. The source material was naive CD4+ T cells from PBMCs. Specified subset: naive CD4+ T cells isolated by negative enrichment. The CDR3 sequence is CASRRGQVSSYEQYF. The CDR3 DNA follows: TGTGCCAGCAGACGCGGACAGGTAAGCTCCTACGAGCAGTACTTC.